A single sample is the source of the 14 T cell receptor beta chains below, sequenced in a study of shared clonotypes between healthy human individuals. The method was immunoSEQ multiplex PCR; TCRdb's version includes in-frame clones alone and lacks a portion of them. The table includes some 2,400,000 clones, approximately 95% detected once. Sequencing was carried out using naive CD4+ T cells sorted from blood. Stated subset: CD45RA+ positively selected. The receptors were sampled from a man between 18 and 29 years old in good health.

The chain has TRBV30 and TRBJ2-5; TRBD2 agrees at 9 bases. The germline CDR1 and CDR2 sequences are GTSNPN and SVGIG (reference sequence). With 5 bases clipped from V and 6 bases from J, the junction kept 7 bases outside the gene matches. This CDR3 comprises 13 residues. In DNA form, the CDR3 reads TGTGCCTGGCGAATAGCGGGAGAGAAGACCCAGTACTTC. Translating gives CAWRIAGEKTQYF.

The rearrangement links TRBV4-1 to TRBJ2-7; 9 nucleotides agree with TRBD1. The CDR3 has 15 amino acids. The V segment lost 2 bases and the J segment 3 bases; nucleotides outside the gene matches: 5. In germline, CDR1 is MGHRA, CDR2 YSYEKL. The CDR3, as DNA: TGCGCCAGCAGCCAACCCGGGACAGGGTTCTACGAGCAGTACTTC. Its protein product is CASSQPGTGFYEQYF.

This clone was recorded only once. The V call is TRBV19, the J call TRBJ1-2, with 7 bases lining up with TRBD1. V trimming: 3 bases; J trimming: 6 bases; junction bases outside the gene matches: 7. The CDR3 has 14 amino acids. CDR1 and CDR2 (germline): LNHDA, SQIVND (reference sequence). CDR3 amino acids: CASSISQGGNGYTF. CDR3 nucleotides: TGTGCCAGTAGTATCTCCCAGGGGGGAAATGGCTACACCTTC.

V gene TRBV28 combines with J gene TRBJ1-5; 7 bases are a match to TRBD1. The CDR3 runs to 14 residues. V lost 5 bases and J lost 3; bases outside the gene matches: 4. Germline-derived CDR1 and CDR2 are MDHEN and SYDVKM. CDR3 sequence (DNA): TGTGCCAGCAGTCAGGGGGGGTACAATCAGCCCCAGCATTTT. Its protein product is CASSQGGYNQPQHF.

The CDR3 is CAISEGQGVDTQYF. The CDR3 coding sequence is TGTGCCATCAGTGAAGGGCAGGGGGTAGATACGCAGTATTTT. The gene calls are TRBV10-3 and TRBJ2-3; 7 nucleotides line up with TRBD1. V shed 3 bases, J shed 5 bases, and the junction held 5 bases outside the gene matches. This CDR3 is built from 14 residues. Germline V gene data show CDR1 as ENHRY and CDR2 as SYGVKD.

The chain links TRBV6-6 to TRBJ1-6; the match to TRBD1 covers 11 bases. The CDR3 runs to 16 residues. CDR1 MNHNY and CDR2 SVGAGI come from the germline V gene (reference sequence). V trimming: 2 bases; J trimming: 8 bases; junction bases outside the gene matches: 5. The CDR3 DNA is TGTGCCAGCAGTTACGGGACAGGGGGACTTCATTCACCCCTCCACTTT. It is translated as CASSYGTGGLHSPLHF.

V is TRBV6-6 and J is TRBJ1-3; unclear D gene. In germline, CDR1 is MNHNY, CDR2 SVGAGI (reference sequence). CDR3 size: 16 residues. V was cut by 3 bases and J by 0 bases, with 12 bases left in between. The CDR3 loop reads CASSYSSVLSGNTIYF. DNA of the CDR3: TGTGCCAGCAGTTATAGCAGCGTTCTCTCTGGAAACACCATATATTTT.

The rearrangement links TRBV11-2 to TRBJ2-4; a weak D match, TRBD2 (7 bases). The germline CDR1 and CDR2 sequences are SGHAT and FQNNGV. Trimming cost V 1 base and J 6 bases, with 19 bases left between them. This CDR3 comprises 17 residues. DNA of the CDR3: TGTGCCAGCAGCTTAGCGAGTACGGGGGGCGCGAGAAACATTCAGTACTTC. Translated, it gives CASSLASTGGARNIQYF.

The chain employs TRBV4-1 and TRBJ2-2; 9 positions agree with TRBD1. CDR1 MGHRA and CDR2 YSYEKL come from the germline V gene. The CDR3 contains 15 residues. V dropped 2 bases and J dropped 7; count of bases not matched to a gene: 5. The CDR3: CASSQPGTGLGELFF. The CDR3, as DNA: TGCGCCAGCAGCCAACCTGGGACAGGGCTCGGGGAGCTGTTTTTT.

The chain links TRBV28 to TRBJ1-6, with 7 nucleotides matching TRBD1. Trimming removed 3 bases from V and 0 bases from J; junction bases left unmatched: 8. Germline V gene data show CDR1 as MDHEN and CDR2 as SYDVKM. CDR3 length: 18 amino acids. CDR3 sequence reads: CASSLSQDRSSYNSPLHF. The DNA for the CDR3 is TGTGCCAGCAGTTTGTCCCAGGACAGGAGCTCCTATAATTCACCCCTCCACTTT.

This clone was counted a single time. The V call is TRBV10-3, the J call TRBJ1-1, with D uncertain. The CDR3 contains 12 residues. Germline CDR1 ENHRY, CDR2 SYGVKD. V dropped 3 bases and J dropped 11 bases, with 13 bases sitting between them. The CDR3 DNA reads TGTGCCATCAGTGATCTCCCCCAGGTTGCTTTCTTT. Amino acids: CAISDLPQVAFF.

This chain uses TRBV7-9 with TRBJ2-2; 8 nucleotides line up with TRBD2. Germline V CDR1 and CDR2: SEHNR, FQNEAQ (reference sequence). The CDR3 totals 16 residues. The V and J ends lost 5 bases and 1 base, in that order; junction bases with no gene match: 6. The CDR3 reads CASSLISGKNTGELFF. The CDR3 DNA reads as TGTGCCAGCAGCCTAATTAGCGGGAAGAACACCGGGGAGCTGTTTTTT. The entire variable domain, with the rest obtained from reference TRBV7-9 and TRBJ2-2, is as follows: DTGVSQNPRHKITKRGQNVTFRCDPISEHNRLYWYRQTLGQGPEFLTYFQNEAQLEKSRLLSDRFSAERPKGSFSTLEIQRTEQGDSAMYLCASSLISGKNTGELFFGEGSRLTVL.

The count of this clone is one. The chain recombines TRBV30 with TRBJ1-1; D unclear. The length of the CDR3 is 15 residues. V shed 0 bases and J shed 0 bases, with 11 bases lying between them. Germline V gives CDR1 GTSNPN, CDR2 SVGIG (reference sequence). The CDR3 is CAWSVTRQMNTEAFF. Here the CDR3 DNA reads TGTGCCTGGAGTGTTACCAGACAAATGAACACTGAAGCTTTCTTT.

This sequence joins TRBV6-5 and TRBJ2-2, with D uncertain. V lost 4 bases to trimming and J lost 4 bases, with 10 bases between them. Germline CDR1 is MNHEY and CDR2 is SVGAGI. The CDR3 sequence is 14 residues long. CDR3 region: CASSLTGSTGELFF. The CDR3 DNA follows: TGTGCCAGCAGTTTGACCGGGTCCACCGGGGAGCTGTTTTTT.